A single TCR beta chain is shown here with its context. Authors' methods: Reference gene primer amplification in the assay estimated nucleated cell counts. Profiled with immunoSEQ multiplex PCR; TCRdb holds only in-frame clones, not every one. V and J calls and clone size are those listed in that table; D and trimming were worked out from the DNA. The profile shows over 100,000 clones, nearly 90% of them singletons. CDR1 is SGHRS, CDR2 YFSETQ, per germline. Between the trimmed V and J ends, which lost 2 bases and 5 bases, there was a span of 11 bases. This CDR3 has 14 residues. This record comes from a study of blood T cell repertoires in COVID-19.

Sample: peripheral blood. The sequence came from a man aged 50 to 59 with active COVID-19. The rearrangement links TRBV5-1 to TRBJ2-1; D remains unclear. As DNA, the CDR3 is TGCGCCAGCAGCTTCGGGTTGTTGGACAATGAGCAGTTCTTC. Protein sequence: CASSFGLLDNEQFF.